This is a list of T cell receptor beta chains from one sample in a study of beta chain features in type 1 diabetes. Data came from immunoSEQ multiplex PCR; TCRdb stores just in-frame clones and leaves some out. Of hundreds of thousands of clones listed, 6.5% to 10% are singletons. Sequenced: central memory CD4+ T cells from blood. The receptors come from a young woman in good health. The CDR3 runs from the conserved cysteine through the conserved F or W. A D gene is named only where the DNA matches it firmly. A row's size may be missing; if present it is once, few, many or a size class.

CDR3,DNA,V,size,D,J
CASSFTGLAVLQFF,TGTGCCAGCAGCTTCACCGGACTAGCAGTATTGCAGTTCTTC,TRBV7-9,-,TRBD2,TRBJ2-1
CASTKVNEKLFF,TGTGCCAGCACGAAGGTTAATGAAAAACTGTTTTTT,TRBV28,once,-,TRBJ1-4
CASSRTAGTGEDTQYF,TGTGCCAGCAGCCGAACCGCCGGGACAGGGGAAGATACGCAGTATTTT,TRBV5-8,-,TRBD1,TRBJ2-3
CASSQTPGYQETQYF,TGTGCCAGCAGCCAGACACCAGGGTACCAAGAGACCCAGTACTTC,TRBV7-2,few,-,TRBJ2-5
CASSREGPVQYF,TGTGCCAGCAGTAGGGAGGGACCGGTCCAGTACTTC,TRBV6-6,-,TRBD2,TRBJ2-5
CASSPPGVFEQYF,TGTGCCAGCTCACCACCCGGGGTCTTCGAGCAGTACTTC,TRBV18,-,-,TRBJ2-7
CASSQDRTTREQYF,TGTGCCAGCAGCCAAGATAGGACTACGAGGGAGCAGTACTTC,TRBV4-2,few,-,TRBJ2-7
CASSQDLSTRSGNTIYF,TGCGCCAGCAGCCAAGATCTGAGCACACGCTCTGGAAACACCATATATTTT,TRBV4-3,-,-,TRBJ1-3
CASSQGWGPQNIQYF,TGCGCCAGCAGCCAAGGTTGGGGCCCCCAGAATATTCAGTACTTC,TRBV4-3,-,-,TRBJ2-4
CASSPGGNGETQYF,TGTGCCAGCAGCCCCGGGGGGAACGGGGAGACCCAGTACTTC,TRBV21-1,few,-,TRBJ2-5
CASTKGGFSYNEQFF,TGTGCCAGCACCAAGGGAGGGTTCTCCTACAATGAGCAGTTCTTC,TRBV27,many,TRBD2,TRBJ2-1
CASRTGDAGTGELFF,TGCGCCAGCCGGACAGGGGACGCGGGGACCGGGGAGCTGTTTTTT,TRBV5-1,-,TRBD1,TRBJ2-2
CASSPFNGMRGQDNEQFF,TGTGCCAGCAGCCCCTTTAACGGAATGCGGGGACAGGACAATGAGCAGTTCTTC,TRBV9,-,TRBD1,TRBJ2-1
CSVVQGAYEQYF,TGCAGCGTTGTACAGGGCGCCTACGAGCAGTACTTC,TRBV29-1,-,-,TRBJ2-7
CASSPHGGGYEQYF,TGTGCCAGCAGCCCCCACGGGGGAGGCTACGAGCAGTACTTC,TRBV7-2,many,-,TRBJ2-7
CASTPSGTVNYGYTF,TGTGCCAGTACCCCCTCCGGGACAGTCAACTATGGCTACACCTTC,TRBV19,-,TRBD1,TRBJ1-2
CATRRVGGAGYEQYF,TGTGCCACCCGGCGGGTGGGGGGCGCCGGGTACGAGCAGTACTTC,TRBV27,-,-,TRBJ2-7
CASKLSSSYEQYF,TGTGCCAGTAAGTTATCGAGCTCCTACGAGCAGTACTTC,TRBV19,few,-,TRBJ2-7
CASSLGSETDTQYF,TGTGCCAGCAGTTTAGGGTCCGAAACAGATACGCAGTATTTT,TRBV28,-,-,TRBJ2-3
CASSQRGAHYEQYF,TGTGCCAGCAGCCAACGCGGAGCCCACTACGAGCAGTACTTC,TRBV2,-,-,TRBJ2-7
CASSTGQNYGYTF,TGTGCCAGCAGCACGGGACAGAACTATGGCTACACCTTC,TRBV7-6,few,TRBD1,TRBJ1-2
CASSTRTGAGEETQYF,TGTGCCAGCAGTACCCGAACCGGGGCGGGAGAGGAGACCCAGTACTTC,TRBV28,few,TRBD2,TRBJ2-5
CASSTQAVRAPHHTQYF,TGTGCCAGCTCTACTCAAGCCGTTCGGGCCCCGCACCATACGCAGTATTTT,TRBV25-1,few,-,TRBJ2-3
CASRMAGESGETQYF,TGCGCCAGCAGGATGGCGGGAGAGAGTGGAGAGACCCAGTACTTC,TRBV5-1,few,TRBD2,TRBJ2-5
CASSLGTAKNTGELFF,TGTGCCAGCAGCCTCGGGACAGCCAAGAACACCGGGGAGCTGTTTTTT,TRBV4-2,many,TRBD1,TRBJ2-2
CASSEPLLYGYTF,TGTGCCAGCAGTGAACCCCTCCTGTATGGCTACACCTTC,TRBV2,-,-,TRBJ1-2
CASSVVGGWGTDTQYF,TGTGCCAGCAGCGTAGTGGGGGGCTGGGGCACAGATACGCAGTATTTT,TRBV9,-,-,TRBJ2-3
CASSMDRKNIQYF,TGCGCCAGCAGCATGGACAGAAAAAACATTCAGTACTTC,TRBV4-3,-,-,TRBJ2-4
CATDRSSTDTQYF,TGTGCCACTGACAGATCTAGCACAGATACGCAGTATTTT,TRBV6-1,many,-,TRBJ2-3
CASSWGQSTDTQYF,TGTGCCAGCAGCTGGGGACAGAGCACAGATACGCAGTATTTT,TRBV7-2,few,TRBD1,TRBJ2-3
CASSQDPVLQGGKLFF,TGTGCCAGCAGCCAAGATCCGGTACTACAGGGCGGAAAACTGTTTTTT,TRBV14,many,-,TRBJ1-4
CASSVGDSGTDTQYF,TGTGCCAGCAGTGTTGGCGATTCAGGCACAGATACGCAGTATTTT,TRBV7-9,many,-,TRBJ2-3
CASSQGDDTDTQYF,TGTGCCAGCAGTCAGGGTGACGACACAGATACGCAGTATTTT,TRBV6-4,-,-,TRBJ2-3
CASNRRQGEYF,TGTGCCAGCAACCGAAGACAGGGGGAGTACTTC,TRBV2,many,TRBD1,TRBJ2-7
CASSETGTGFQPQHF,TGTGCCAGCAGCGAGACCGGGACAGGGTTTCAGCCCCAGCATTTT,TRBV28,-,TRBD1,TRBJ1-5
CASSSSGQGSYEQYF,TGTGCCAGCAGTTCATCCGGACAGGGTAGTTACGAGCAGTACTTC,TRBV28,few,TRBD1,TRBJ2-7
CASSLILRSGYNEQFF,TGTGCCAGCAGCTTAATTCTTCGTAGCGGCTACAATGAGCAGTTCTTC,TRBV11-2,few,-,TRBJ2-1
CASSSIFGYTF,TGTGCCAGCAGTTCAATTTTCGGCTACACCTTC,TRBV7-3,few,-,TRBJ1-2
CASSLAGPSGANVLTF,TGTGCCAGCAGTTTGGCAGGCCCCTCTGGGGCCAACGTCCTGACTTTC,TRBV28,few,-,TRBJ2-6
CASSSTRVFSNYEQYF,TGCGCCAGCAGCTCAACCAGGGTTTTTTCCAACTACGAGCAGTACTTC,TRBV5-1,-,-,TRBJ2-7